The 31 T cell receptor beta chains in this list originate from one sample, sequenced in a study of blood T cell repertoires in COVID-19. Sequenced by immunoSEQ multiplex PCR; TCRdb stores in-frame clones only, minus some. The sample consists of over 400,000 clones, 86% of them appearing once. The source material was peripheral blood. Every receptor here comes from a woman aged 30 to 39 with active or convalescent COVID-19.

J is TRBJ1-2 and V is TRBV7-8, with a weak D call TRBD1 (5 bases). Germline loops: CDR1 SGHVS, CDR2 FQNEAQ. This CDR3 comprises 15 residues. The V gene lost 1 base and the J gene lost 0 bases, with 9 bases spanning the gap. CDR3: CASSLGTLTNYGYTF. Written as DNA, the CDR3 is TGTGCCAGCAGCTTAGGGACACTCACTAACTATGGCTACACCTTC.

This sequence joins TRBV4-2 and TRBJ2-3, with 11 positions matching TRBD2. Germline V CDR1 and CDR2: LGHNA, YNFKEQ. The CDR3 covers 17 residues. Trimming at V came to 1 base and at J to 2 bases, leaving 5 bases not matched to a gene. CDR3 in amino acids: CASSQGGLAELTDTQYF. The CDR3 region has the DNA TGTGCCAGCAGCCAAGGGGGACTAGCGGAGCTCACAGATACGCAGTATTTT.

This chain links TRBV12-3 or TRBV12-4 with TRBJ2-1; D unclear. The CDR3 totals 13 residues. Between the trimmed V and J ends, which lost 3 bases and 6 bases, there was a span of 9 bases. DNA of the CDR3: TGTGCCAGCAGTTTGGCTAGTTTCAATGAGCAGTTCTTC. It is translated as CASSLASFNEQFF.

The rearrangement joins TRBV20-1 to TRBJ1-1; D is unclear. In germline, CDR1 is DFQATT, CDR2 SNEGSKA (reference sequence). The V gene lost 6 bases and the J gene lost 7 bases, with 9 bases spanning the gap. CDR3 length: 10 amino acids. The DNA for the CDR3 is TGCAGTGCGAGACGCGATGAAGCTTTCTTT. Protein product: CSARRDEAFF.

The V and J genes are TRBV3-1 (or the pseudogene TRBV3-2) and TRBJ1-1, with TRBD1 matching over 9 bases. Germline trimming cut 4 bases from V and 0 bases from J; bases unmatched to any gene: 6. Per germline, CDR1 LGHDT and CDR2 YNNKEL (reference sequence). This CDR3 has 16 amino acids. The CDR3: CASSRGQGGLNTEAFF. Here the CDR3 DNA reads TGTGCCAGCAGCCGGGGACAGGGAGGGCTGAACACTGAAGCTTTCTTT.

This clone has just a few counts. One end of the junction varies from germline; a read error may be responsible. The rearrangement uses TRBV2 and TRBJ2-7; D might be TRBD1 (6 bases). The CDR3 contains 14 residues. From germline, CDR1 is SNHLY and CDR2 FYNNEI. CDR3 residues: CASRGGTAFYGQYF. CDR3 DNA sequence: TGTGCCAGCAGAGGGGGAACAGCCTTCTACGGGCAGTACTTC.

J is TRBJ2-1 and V is TRBV15; perhaps TRBD2 as D (6 bases). The CDR3 extends over 12 amino acids. The ends were cut back, 5 bases at V and 10 bases at J, with 12 bases in the middle. Germline CDR1 is LNHNV and CDR2 is YYDKDF (reference sequence). CDR3 DNA sequence: TGTGCCACCAGCGGATGGAGGGACGAGCAGTTCTTC. As protein: CATSGWRDEQFF. The full variable domain, in which reference TRBV15 and TRBJ2-1 provide the parts outside the CDR3, is DAMVIQNPRYQVTQFGKPVTLSCSQTLNHNVMYWYQQKSSQAPKLLFHYYDKDFNNEADTPDNFQSRRPNTSFCFLDIRSPGLGDTAMYLCATSGWRDEQFFGPGTRLTVL.

V gene TRBV5-1 combines with J gene TRBJ2-3; 13 bases fit TRBD2. Germline V gene data show CDR1 as SGHRS and CDR2 as YFSETQ. J lost 2 bases, V lost 2 bases, and 8 bases had no gene match. This CDR3 contains 18 residues. The CDR3 DNA reads as TGCGCCAGCAGCTTCCCTCCTGGACTAGCGGGGGACACAGATACGCAGTATTTT. It specifies CASSFPPGLAGDTDTQYF.

The chain joins TRBV5-1 to TRBJ2-2; TRBD1 is a possible D gene (6 bases). The CDR3 length is 14 residues. Germline CDR1 is SGHRS and CDR2 is YFSETQ. Trimming removed 4 bases at V and 7 bases at J, with 14 bases between. CDR3 DNA sequence: TGCGCCAGCAGCCCCGGGACATGGGGCGGGGAGCTGTTTTTT. This sequence encodes CASSPGTWGGELFF.

The V gene is TRBV4-1, the J gene TRBJ1-3; a weak D match, TRBD1 (6 bases). Deletions cut 3 bases from V and 6 bases from J, with 15 bases between. The CDR3 length is 15 residues. The germline CDR1 and CDR2 sequences are MGHRA and YSYEKL. CDR3 sequence (DNA): TGCGCCAGCAGCCAGACAGGTTTCCTGGAAAACACCATATATTTT. Translated, it gives CASSQTGFLENTIYF.

This sequence joins TRBV29-1 and TRBJ1-2; possible D gene TRBD1, 5 bases. V was cut by 6 bases and J by 6 bases, with 11 bases left in between. The CDR3 sequence is 11 residues long. Germline CDR1 SQVTM, CDR2 ANQGSEA. The CDR3: CSVRGTDGYTF. The CDR3, as DNA: TGCAGCGTACGCGGGACGGATGGCTACACCTTC.

V usage is TRBV18 and J usage is TRBJ1-5; perhaps TRBD1 as D (5 bases). This CDR3 contains 13 residues. The germline V gene has CDR1 KGHSH and CDR2 LQKENI. The germline V and J ends were trimmed by 4 bases and 4 bases, with 8 bases remaining between them. Written as DNA, the CDR3 is TGTGCCAGCTCACAAGACAGAAATCAGCCCCAGCATTTT. This encodes CASSQDRNQPQHF.

This chain uses TRBV5-1 with TRBJ1-1, with 8 bases that match TRBD1. The CDR3 runs to 18 residues. J was trimmed by 3 bases and V by 1 base; bases with no gene match: 14. Germline CDR1 and CDR2: SGHRS and YFSETQ. The DNA for the CDR3 is TGCGCCAGCAGCTTGTCCCCGGACAGGGCTCTAGTGGACACTGAAGCTTTCTTT. Encoded protein: CASSLSPDRALVDTEAFF. The entire variable domain, with the rest obtained from reference TRBV5-1 and TRBJ1-1, is as follows: KAGVTQTPRYLIKTRGQQVTLSCSPISGHRSVSWYQQTPGQGLQFLFEYFSETQRNKGNFPGRFSGRQFSNSRSEMNVSTLELGDSALYLCASSLSPDRALVDTEAFFGQGTRLTVV.

The chain recombines TRBV27 with TRBJ2-1; D is unclear. Per germline, CDR1 MNHEY and CDR2 SMNVEV (reference sequence). The CDR3 consists of 14 residues. Trimming removed 7 bases from V and 7 bases from J, with 17 bases in between. The chain's CDR3 is CASTPRPLGNEQFF. The CDR3 region has the DNA TGTGCCAGCACCCCGAGGCCCCTCGGAAATGAGCAGTTCTTC.

V is TRBV4-2 and J is TRBJ2-5; perhaps TRBD2 as D (6 bases). Germline assignment: CDR1 LGHNA and CDR2 YNFKEQ. The CDR3 length is 16 residues. V dropped 0 bases and J dropped 5 bases, with 16 bases sitting between them. The CDR3 reads CASSQDQSGASETQYF. CDR3 DNA sequence: TGTGCCAGCAGCCAAGATCAGTCGGGAGCGTCGGAGACCCAGTACTTC.

The rearrangement links TRBV4-1 to TRBJ1-1; D gene uncertain. The CDR3 is made up of 15 amino acids. Germline V lookup: CDR1 MGHRA, CDR2 YSYEKL. The V end lost 0 bases, the J end lost 4 bases, and 12 bases lay between the germline ends. In DNA form, the CDR3 reads TGCGCCAGCAGCCAAGATGGAAACGCAGGCACTGAAGCTTTCTTT. Translation: CASSQDGNAGTEAFF.

The chain has TRBV11-3 and TRBJ1-1; 8 nucleotides match TRBD1. The CDR3 spans 16 residues. CDR1 and CDR2 (germline): SGHNT, YENEEA. J was trimmed by 5 bases and V by 6 bases; bases with no gene match: 14. Here the CDR3 reads CASRSRQGSPGTEAFF. The CDR3, as DNA: TGTGCCAGCAGATCTCGACAGGGGTCTCCGGGGACTGAAGCTTTCTTT.

This clone was seen just once. The gene calls are TRBV5-1 and TRBJ2-3, with D possibly TRBD1 on 6 matching bases. CDR1 and CDR2 from the germline V gene are SGHRS and YFSETQ. Trimming took 2 bases from V and 1 from J, leaving 11 bases between them. The CDR3 is made up of 15 amino acids. CDR3 loop: CASSLQGMGTDTQYF. Written as DNA, the CDR3 is TGCGCCAGCAGCTTACAGGGAATGGGCACAGATACGCAGTATTTT.

CDR3: CASSQWLAGEFSSTDTQYF. The CDR3 region has the DNA TGTGCCAGCAGCCAATGGCTAGCGGGGGAATTCTCTAGCACAGATACGCAGTATTTT. This chain connects TRBV16 to TRBJ2-3; TRBD2 agrees at 10 bases. V gave up 1 base and J gave up 0 bases; unmatched junction bases: 10. Germline V gene lookup returns CDR1 KGHSY and CDR2 FQNENV. The CDR3 is 19 residues long.

The chain carries TRBV11-2 and TRBJ2-7; 8 nucleotides line up with TRBD2. V gave up 3 bases and J gave up 4 bases; unmatched junction bases: 2. The CDR3 consists of 13 residues. Germline V gene sequence: CDR1 SGHAT, CDR2 FQNNGV. The CDR3 coding sequence is TGTGCCAGCAGCTTTGGACTAGCTTACGAGCAGTACTTC. Amino acids: CASSFGLAYEQYF.

The CDR3 spells CASSIRTAPGNTIYF. CDR3 bases: TGTGCCAGTAGTATACGGACAGCCCCTGGAAACACCATATATTTT. The chain employs TRBV19 and TRBJ1-3; D perhaps matches TRBD1 (6 bases). Germline CDR1 reads LNHDA; CDR2 reads SQIVND (reference sequence). The CDR3 totals 15 residues. Trimming pared 2 bases from V and 2 bases from J, leaving 10 bases between.

This clone was recorded only once. The V and J genes are TRBV15 and TRBJ1-2; maybe TRBD1 (6 bases). CDR3 length: 12 residues. Germline assignment: CDR1 LNHNV and CDR2 YYDKDF (reference sequence). The V gene lost 3 bases and the J gene lost 6 bases, with 8 bases spanning the gap. CDR3 in DNA: TGTGCCACCAGCAGGGACAGTAATGGCTACACCTTC. It yields the protein CATSRDSNGYTF.

Points on this clone: This specimen includes other DNA sequences encoding the same CDR3. The chain recombines TRBV2 with TRBJ1-5, with 7 bases identical to TRBD1. The CDR3 spans 13 residues. The V gene end was trimmed by 10 bases and the J gene end by 3 bases; junction bases not matched to a gene: 6. The germline gives CDR1 SNHLY, CDR2 FYNNEI. The CDR3 region has the DNA TGTGCCACCGGACAGGAACCCAATCAGCCCCAGCATTTT. Protein product: CATGQEPNQPQHF. Filled out from reference TRBV2 and TRBJ1-5, the complete variable domain reads EPEVTQTPSHQVTQMGQEVILRCVPISNHLYFYWYRQILGQKVEFLVSFYNNEISEKSEIFDDQFSVERPDGSNFTLKIRSTKLEDSAMYFCATGQEPNQPQHFGDGTRLSIL.

The chain has TRBV2 and TRBJ2-7; no reliable D call. Germline assignment: CDR1 SNHLY and CDR2 FYNNEI. This CDR3 is 11 amino acids long. V lost 4 bases and J lost 5, with 6 bases in between. CDR3 DNA sequence: TGTGCCAGCAGTGCTGGAGACGAGCAGTACTTC. It codes for CASSAGDEQYF.

This clone turned up a few times. The chain employs TRBV4-1 and TRBJ1-3, with D possibly TRBD1 on 6 matching bases. CDR1 and CDR2 from the germline V gene are MGHRA and YSYEKL. CDR3 length: 15 amino acids. The V and J ends lost 0 bases and 4 bases respectively, with 10 bases between them. CDR3 in amino acids: CASSQDQGTGNTIYF. DNA for the CDR3: TGCGCCAGCAGCCAAGATCAGGGGACCGGAAACACCATATATTTT.

This clone came up a few times. This chain links TRBV27 with TRBJ1-2; D gene unclear. CDR1 MNHEY and CDR2 SMNVEV come from the germline V gene (reference sequence). Deletions cut 8 bases from V and 5 bases from J, with 12 bases between. There are 12 residues in the CDR3. CDR3 in DNA: TGTGCCAGCCGTGAGGGAGCTTATGGCTACACCTTC. Protein product: CASREGAYGYTF.

The gene calls are TRBV6-5 and TRBJ1-1; 8 bases agree with TRBD1. The germline V gene encodes CDR1 MNHEY and CDR2 SVGAGI. CDR3 length: 14 residues. V dropped 0 bases and J dropped 7; count of bases not matched to a gene: 4. This chain's CDR3 is CASSYSTGAVEAFF. The CDR3 coding sequence is TGTGCCAGCAGTTACTCGACAGGGGCTGTTGAAGCTTTCTTT.

Here the CDR3 DNA reads TGTGCCAGCAGCCAAGGGGTCACAGGTGCGAACACTGAAGCTTTCTTT. Its protein product is CASSQGVTGANTEAFF. The chain combines TRBV7-9 with TRBJ1-1, with a weak D call TRBD1 (5 bases). The length of the CDR3 is 16 residues. CDR1 and CDR2 from the germline V gene are SEHNR and FQNEAQ (reference sequence). V lost 5 bases to trimming and J lost 1 base, with 17 bases between them.

The V call is TRBV19, the J call TRBJ1-1, with D possibly being TRBD1 (6 bases). Trimming removed 5 bases from V and 1 base from J, with 11 bases in between. The CDR3 spans 14 residues. Germline CDR1 reads LNHDA; CDR2 reads SQIVND (reference sequence). This CDR3 reads CASSSTTGNTEAFF. The CDR3 DNA reads as TGTGCCAGTAGTTCCACGACAGGGAACACTGAAGCTTTCTTT.

This clone was detected once. The genes are TRBV7-8 and TRBJ2-1, with a tentative D call TRBD2 (6 bases). The V end was cut by 4 bases, the J end by 5 bases, with 12 bases between. This CDR3 contains 14 residues. The germline CDR1 and CDR2 sequences are SGHVS and FQNEAQ. The CDR3 region is CASSSPRTNNEQFF. CDR3 bases: TGTGCCAGCAGCTCACCTCGGACTAACAATGAGCAGTTCTTC.

The genes are TRBV29-1 and TRBJ2-3, with 7 nucleotides matching TRBD1. CDR3 length: 12 residues. Germline CDR1 and CDR2: SQVTM and ANQGSEA. V lost 6 bases to trimming and J lost 6 bases; unmatched junction nucleotides: 6. This chain's CDR3 is CSVGTVEDTQYF. The CDR3 nucleotides are TGCAGCGTCGGGACAGTGGAGGATACGCAGTATTTT.